The 18 T cell receptor beta chains reported below all come from one sample, sequenced in a study of blood T cell repertoires in COVID-19. The assay was immunoSEQ multiplex PCR, and TCRdb's table has in-frame clones only and misses some. In the table there are about 210,000 clones, 84% of which are singletons. Sequencing was done on a sample of peripheral blood. The source of these receptors is a woman aged 80 or over with COVID-19, enrolled during active disease.

The V call is TRBV9, the J call TRBJ2-5; a possible D gene is TRBD1 (7 bases). This CDR3 comprises 15 residues. The V gene lost 4 bases and the J gene lost 3 bases, with 16 bases spanning the gap. Germline CDR1 SGDLS, CDR2 YYNGEE. DNA of the CDR3: TGTGCCAGCAGCAAGGAGGGGGACAGAAAAGAGACCCAGTACTTC. Protein product: CASSKEGDRKETQYF. The full variable domain, completed using reference TRBV9 and TRBJ2-5, is DSGVTQTPKHLITATGQRVTLRCSPRSGDLSVYWYQQSLDQGLQFLIQYYNGEERAKGNILERFSAQQFPDLHSELNLSSLELGDSALYFCASSKEGDRKETQYFGPGTRLLVL.

This chain uses TRBV5-1 with TRBJ2-5; weak D call: TRBD1 (5 bases). Between the trimmed V and J ends, which lost 0 bases and 5 bases, there was a span of 8 bases. The germline CDR1 and CDR2 sequences are SGHRS and YFSETQ. The CDR3 runs to 13 residues. This CDR3 is CASSLAGRETQYF. The DNA for the CDR3 is TGCGCCAGCAGCTTGGCAGGGCGGGAGACCCAGTACTTC.

The V gene is TRBV28, the J gene TRBJ2-1; the match to TRBD2 covers 11 bases. Germline CDR1 is MDHEN and CDR2 is SYDVKM. J gave up 2 bases and V 7 bases, and 7 bases lay outside the gene matches. The CDR3 runs to 16 residues. The CDR3: CASTWGSGRAYNEQFF. CDR3 in DNA: TGTGCCAGCACCTGGGGTAGCGGGAGGGCCTACAATGAGCAGTTCTTC.

V usage is TRBV24-1 and J usage is TRBJ2-1; D may be TRBD2 (5 bases). From germline, CDR1 is KGHDR and CDR2 SFDVKD. The CDR3 covers 12 residues. Trimming shortened V by 4 bases and J by 9 bases, and 9 bases separated the two germline ends. The CDR3 loop is CATSEAAGEQFF. The CDR3, as DNA: TGTGCCACCAGTGAAGCTGCGGGTGAGCAGTTCTTC.

This clone was picked up one time. The chain has TRBV28 and TRBJ1-5; 7 bases fit TRBD1. The CDR3 length is 15 residues. Trimming removed 6 bases from V and 0 bases from J; junction bases left unmatched: 5. The germline CDR1 and CDR2 sequences are MDHEN and SYDVKM. The CDR3 region is CASSNRGYSNQPQHF. The CDR3 coding sequence is TGTGCCAGCAGCAACAGGGGTTATAGCAATCAGCCCCAGCATTTT.

The chain couples TRBV5-1 to TRBJ2-5, with TRBD1 matching over 9 bases. Germline CDR1 SGHRS, CDR2 YFSETQ. This CDR3 spans 14 amino acids. With V trimmed by 5 bases and J by 6 bases, 8 bases remained unmatched. The CDR3 loop is CASRPGTGPKTQYF. The CDR3 DNA is TGCGCCAGCAGGCCCGGGACAGGGCCGAAGACCCAGTACTTC.

This clone was counted a few times. This chain joins TRBV19 and TRBJ1-1, with TRBD1 as a possible D gene (6 bases). This CDR3 has 13 residues. The germline V gene encodes CDR1 LNHDA and CDR2 SQIVND (reference sequence). The V end lost 10 bases, the J end lost 0 bases, and 12 bases lay between the germline ends. CDR3 protein: CATSGQMNTEAFF. The DNA for the CDR3 is TGTGCCACCTCGGGACAAATGAACACTGAAGCTTTCTTT.

The V and J genes are TRBV6-5 and TRBJ2-2, with 9 nucleotides matching TRBD2. V was clipped by 7 bases and J by 1 base; unmatched bases: 4. Germline CDR1 is MNHEY and CDR2 is SVGAGI. The CDR3 runs to 15 residues. In nucleotides, the CDR3 is TGTGCCAGCAACCTAGCGGGGCTGAACACCGGGGAGCTGTTTTTT. Residues: CASNLAGLNTGELFF.

The chain combines TRBV4-1 with TRBJ2-2; TRBD1 matches 8 bases. Germline-derived CDR1 and CDR2 are MGHRA and YSYEKL. V shed 6 bases, J shed 1 base, and the junction held 16 bases outside the gene matches. The CDR3 length is 19 residues. CDR3 sequence reads: CASRKGEVAGTGNTGELFF. The CDR3 bases are TGCGCCAGCAGGAAAGGAGAGGTTGCGGGGACAGGGAACACCGGGGAGCTGTTTTTT.

V gene TRBV6-1 combines with J gene TRBJ1-1; TRBD1 is a possible D gene (5 bases). The CDR3 covers 11 residues. With 3 bases removed from V and 11 bases from J, the gap between germline ends came to 10 bases. Germline CDR1 MNHNS, CDR2 SASEGT. CDR3 protein: CASSERTTAFF. CDR3 nucleotide sequence: TGTGCCAGCAGTGAGAGGACAACGGCTTTCTTT.

To note about this clone: In the same sample, other DNA sequences code for this CDR3. The rearrangement uses TRBV6-1 and TRBJ1-2; D not resolved. Germline V gene sequence: CDR1 MNHNS, CDR2 SASEGT. The V gene lost 3 bases and the J gene lost 7 bases, with 9 bases spanning the gap. The CDR3 spans 12 residues. CDR3 DNA: TGTGCCAGCAGTGAGTCAGGTGCTGGCTACACCTTC. It encodes CASSESGAGYTF.

The V gene is TRBV9, the J gene TRBJ1-6; tentative D call: TRBD1 (5 bases). The CDR3 is 14 amino acids. Germline V gene sequence: CDR1 SGDLS, CDR2 YYNGEE. Trimming stripped 2 bases from V and 10 bases from J, with 13 bases between. The CDR3 here is CASSVGDLVSPLHF. The CDR3 coding sequence is TGTGCCAGCAGCGTGGGGGACTTGGTGTCACCCCTCCACTTT.

This clone was counted only a few times. The CDR3 region is CASSPLAMITGELFF. The CDR3 coding sequence is TGTGCCAGCAGCCCACTAGCTATGATCACCGGGGAGCTGTTTTTT. The chain couples TRBV11-2 to TRBJ2-2, with D tentatively TRBD2 (6 bases). In germline, CDR1 is SGHAT, CDR2 FQNNGV. V lost 5 bases, J lost 4 bases, and 14 bases lay in between. This CDR3 has 15 residues.

The gene calls are TRBV5-1 and TRBJ1-5, with D possibly matching TRBD1 (6 bases). The CDR3 covers 15 residues. Germline V CDR1 and CDR2: SGHRS, YFSETQ. V lost 2 bases and J 0 bases, leaving 9 bases between the germline ends. The CDR3 DNA sequence: TGCGCCAGCAGCTTAACAGGGACTAGCAATCAGCCCCAGCATTTT. Translated, it gives CASSLTGTSNQPQHF. The full variable domain, in which reference TRBV5-1 and TRBJ1-5 provide the parts outside the CDR3, is KAGVTQTPRYLIKTRGQQVTLSCSPISGHRSVSWYQQTPGQGLQFLFEYFSETQRNKGNFPGRFSGRQFSNSRSEMNVSTLELGDSALYLCASSLTGTSNQPQHFGDGTRLSIL.

The J gene is TRBJ2-3, the V gene TRBV4-2; D is undetermined. Germline assignment: CDR1 LGHNA and CDR2 YNFKEQ. V gave up 0 bases and J gave up 7 bases, with 11 bases separating them. The CDR3 totals 14 residues. CDR3 DNA sequence: TGTGCCAGCAGCCAAGATGTGGGCCCCTATACGCAGTATTTT. As protein: CASSQDVGPYTQYF.

This rearrangement joins TRBV4-2 to TRBJ2-1; no definite D call. Deletions cut 0 bases from V and 2 bases from J, with 11 bases between. Per germline, CDR1 LGHNA and CDR2 YNFKEQ. This CDR3 is built from 16 residues. CDR3 in DNA: TGTGCCAGCAGCCAAGACCCGGGTTCCCCCTACAATGAGCAGTTCTTC. Translating it yields CASSQDPGSPYNEQFF.

This chain connects TRBV24-1 to TRBJ2-7, with 10 bases lining up with TRBD1. Germline V gives CDR1 KGHDR, CDR2 SFDVKD. The CDR3 runs to 15 residues. The J segment lost 7 bases and the V segment lost 3 bases, leaving 8 bases of the junction unmatched. CDR3 nucleotide sequence: TGTGCCACCAGTGATGCCGGACAGGGGGACCGAGAGCAGTACTTC. Amino acid sequence: CATSDAGQGDREQYF.

The DNA for the CDR3 is TGTGCCACCGAGGTTCGGGCCGGGGTGGGAGCTAATGAAAAACTGTTTTTT. Translated, it gives CATEVRAGVGANEKLFF. The gene calls are TRBV24-1 and TRBJ1-4; unclear D gene. V lost 9 bases to trimming and J lost 3 bases, with 22 bases between them. The CDR3 consists of 17 residues. Germline V gives CDR1 KGHDR, CDR2 SFDVKD.